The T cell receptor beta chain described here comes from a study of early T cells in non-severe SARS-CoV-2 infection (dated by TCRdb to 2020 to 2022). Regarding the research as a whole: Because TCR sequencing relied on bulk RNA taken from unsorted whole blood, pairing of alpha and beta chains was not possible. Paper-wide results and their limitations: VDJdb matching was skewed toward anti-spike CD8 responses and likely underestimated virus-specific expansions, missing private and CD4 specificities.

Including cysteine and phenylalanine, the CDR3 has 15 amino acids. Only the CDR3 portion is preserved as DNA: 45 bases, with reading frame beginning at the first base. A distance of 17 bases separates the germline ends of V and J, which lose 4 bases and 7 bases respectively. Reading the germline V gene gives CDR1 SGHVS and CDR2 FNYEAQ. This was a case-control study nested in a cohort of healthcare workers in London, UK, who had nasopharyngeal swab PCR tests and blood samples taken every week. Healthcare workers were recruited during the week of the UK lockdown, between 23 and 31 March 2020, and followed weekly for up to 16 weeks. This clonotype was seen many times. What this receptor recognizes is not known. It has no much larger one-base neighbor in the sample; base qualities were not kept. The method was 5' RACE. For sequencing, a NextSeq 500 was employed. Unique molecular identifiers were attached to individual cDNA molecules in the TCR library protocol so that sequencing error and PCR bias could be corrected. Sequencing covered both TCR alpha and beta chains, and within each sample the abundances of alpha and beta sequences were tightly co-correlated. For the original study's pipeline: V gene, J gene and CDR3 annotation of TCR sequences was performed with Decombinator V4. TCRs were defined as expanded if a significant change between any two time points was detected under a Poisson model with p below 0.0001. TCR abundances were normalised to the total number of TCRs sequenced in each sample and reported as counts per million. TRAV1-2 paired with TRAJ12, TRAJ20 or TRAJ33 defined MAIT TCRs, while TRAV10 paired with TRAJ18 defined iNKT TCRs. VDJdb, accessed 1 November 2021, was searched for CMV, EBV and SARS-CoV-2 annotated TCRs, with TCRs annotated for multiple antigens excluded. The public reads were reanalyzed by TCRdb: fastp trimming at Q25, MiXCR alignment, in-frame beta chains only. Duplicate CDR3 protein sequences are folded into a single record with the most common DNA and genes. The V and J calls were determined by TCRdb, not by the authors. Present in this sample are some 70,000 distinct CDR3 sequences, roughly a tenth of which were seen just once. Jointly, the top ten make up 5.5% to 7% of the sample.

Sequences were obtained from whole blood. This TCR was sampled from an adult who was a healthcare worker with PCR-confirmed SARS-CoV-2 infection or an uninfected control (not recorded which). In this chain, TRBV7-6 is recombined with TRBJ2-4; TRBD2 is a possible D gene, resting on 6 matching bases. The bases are TGTGCCAGCAGCTCGGAACCGGGACTGCTTAACATTCAGTACTTC. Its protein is CASSSEPGLLNIQYF.